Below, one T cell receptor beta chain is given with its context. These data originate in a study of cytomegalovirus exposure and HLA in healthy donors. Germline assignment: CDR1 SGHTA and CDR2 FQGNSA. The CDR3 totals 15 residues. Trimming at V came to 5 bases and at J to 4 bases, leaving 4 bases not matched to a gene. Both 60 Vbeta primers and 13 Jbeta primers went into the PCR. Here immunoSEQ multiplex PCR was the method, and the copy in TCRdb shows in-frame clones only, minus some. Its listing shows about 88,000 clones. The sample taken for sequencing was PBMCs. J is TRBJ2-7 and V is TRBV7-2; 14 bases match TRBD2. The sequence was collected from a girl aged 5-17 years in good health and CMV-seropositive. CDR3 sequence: CASSLGLAGGYEQYV. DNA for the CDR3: TGTGCCAGCAGCCTCGGACTAGCGGGGGGTTACGAGCAGTACGTC.